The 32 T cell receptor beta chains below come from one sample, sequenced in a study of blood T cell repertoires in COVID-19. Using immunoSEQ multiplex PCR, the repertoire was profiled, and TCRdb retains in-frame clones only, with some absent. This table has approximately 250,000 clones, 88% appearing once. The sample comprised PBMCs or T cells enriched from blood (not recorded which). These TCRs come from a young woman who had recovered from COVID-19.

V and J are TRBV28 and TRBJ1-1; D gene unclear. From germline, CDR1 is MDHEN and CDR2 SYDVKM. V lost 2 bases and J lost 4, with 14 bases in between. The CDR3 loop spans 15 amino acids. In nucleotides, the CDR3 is TGTGCCAGCAGTTTACTCGTCCGTAGCGGCACTGAAGCTTTCTTT. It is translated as CASSLLVRSGTEAFF.

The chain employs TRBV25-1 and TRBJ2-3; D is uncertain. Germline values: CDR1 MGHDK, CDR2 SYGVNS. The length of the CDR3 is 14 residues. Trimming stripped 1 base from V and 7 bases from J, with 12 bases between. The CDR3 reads CASSEWRMSYTQYF. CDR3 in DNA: TGTGCCAGCAGTGAATGGAGAATGAGTTATACGCAGTATTTT.

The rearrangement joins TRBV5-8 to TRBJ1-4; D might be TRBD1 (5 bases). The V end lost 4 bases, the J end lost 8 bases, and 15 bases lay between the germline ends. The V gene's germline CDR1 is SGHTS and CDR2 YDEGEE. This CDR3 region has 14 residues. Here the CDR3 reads CASSTVGGVEKLFF. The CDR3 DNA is TGTGCCAGCAGCACCGTGGGGGGAGTCGAAAAACTGTTTTTT.

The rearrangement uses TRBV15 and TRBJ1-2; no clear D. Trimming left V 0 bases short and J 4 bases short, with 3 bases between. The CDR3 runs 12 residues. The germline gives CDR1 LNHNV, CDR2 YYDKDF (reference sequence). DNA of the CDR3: TGTGCCACCAGCAGAGATCTCTATGGCTACACCTTC. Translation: CATSRDLYGYTF. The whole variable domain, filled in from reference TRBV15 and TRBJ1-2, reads DAMVIQNPRYQVTQFGKPVTLSCSQTLNHNVMYWYQQKSSQAPKLLFHYYDKDFNNEADTPDNFQSRRPNTSFCFLDIRSPGLGDTAMYLCATSRDLYGYTFGSGTRLTVV.

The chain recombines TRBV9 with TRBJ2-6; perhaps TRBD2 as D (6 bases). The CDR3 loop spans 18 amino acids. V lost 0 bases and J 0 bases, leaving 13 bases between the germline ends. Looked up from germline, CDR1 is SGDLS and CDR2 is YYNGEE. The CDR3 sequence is CASSVGWGESSGANVLTF. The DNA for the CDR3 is TGTGCCAGCAGCGTAGGTTGGGGGGAGAGCTCTGGGGCCAACGTCCTGACTTTC.

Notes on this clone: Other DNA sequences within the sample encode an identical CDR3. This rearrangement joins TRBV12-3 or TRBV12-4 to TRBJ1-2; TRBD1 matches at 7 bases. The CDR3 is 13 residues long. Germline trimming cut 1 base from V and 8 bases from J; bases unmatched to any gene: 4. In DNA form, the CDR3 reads TGTGCCAGCAGTTTAGGACAGGGAGTCGGCTACACCTTC. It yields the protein CASSLGQGVGYTF.

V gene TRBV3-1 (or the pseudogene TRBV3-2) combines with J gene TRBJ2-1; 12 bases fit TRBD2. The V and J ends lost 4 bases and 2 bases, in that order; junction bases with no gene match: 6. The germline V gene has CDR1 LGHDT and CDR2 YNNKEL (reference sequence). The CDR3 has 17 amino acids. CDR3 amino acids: CASSLIRTSGAYNEQFF. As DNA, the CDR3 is TGTGCCAGCAGCCTAATACGGACTAGCGGGGCCTACAATGAGCAGTTCTTC.

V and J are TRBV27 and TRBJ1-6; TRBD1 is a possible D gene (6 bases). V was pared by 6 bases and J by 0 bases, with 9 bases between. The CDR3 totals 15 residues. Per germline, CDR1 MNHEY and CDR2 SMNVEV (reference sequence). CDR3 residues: CASRTGLSYNSPLHF. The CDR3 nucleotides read TGTGCCAGCAGGACAGGTCTCTCCTATAATTCACCCCTCCACTTT.

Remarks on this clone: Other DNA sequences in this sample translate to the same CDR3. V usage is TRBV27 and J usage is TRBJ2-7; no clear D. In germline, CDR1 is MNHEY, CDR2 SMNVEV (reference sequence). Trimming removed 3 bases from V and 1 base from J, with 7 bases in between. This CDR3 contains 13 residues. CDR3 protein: CASSFSRSYEQYF. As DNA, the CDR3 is TGTGCCAGCAGTTTCAGTCGTTCCTACGAGCAGTACTTC.

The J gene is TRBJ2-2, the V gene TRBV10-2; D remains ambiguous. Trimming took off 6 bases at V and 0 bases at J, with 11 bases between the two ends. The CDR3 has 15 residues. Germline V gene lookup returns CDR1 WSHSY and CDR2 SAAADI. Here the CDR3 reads CASSLVRPNTGELFF. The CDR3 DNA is TGCGCCAGCAGCCTAGTAAGGCCGAACACCGGGGAGCTGTTTTTT.

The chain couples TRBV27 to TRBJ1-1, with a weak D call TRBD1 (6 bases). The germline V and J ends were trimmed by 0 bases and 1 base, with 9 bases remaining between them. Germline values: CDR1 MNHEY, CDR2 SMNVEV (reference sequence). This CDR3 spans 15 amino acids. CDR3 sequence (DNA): TGTGCCAGCAGTTTATCGATAGGGGGGAACACTGAAGCTTTCTTT. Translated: CASSLSIGGNTEAFF.

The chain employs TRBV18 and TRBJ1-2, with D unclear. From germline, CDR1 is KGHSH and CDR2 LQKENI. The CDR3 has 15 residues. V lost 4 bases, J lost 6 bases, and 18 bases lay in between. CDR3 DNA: TGTGCCAGCTCACGCCCCGGGAATCCGAACCATGGCTACACCTTC. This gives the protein CASSRPGNPNHGYTF.

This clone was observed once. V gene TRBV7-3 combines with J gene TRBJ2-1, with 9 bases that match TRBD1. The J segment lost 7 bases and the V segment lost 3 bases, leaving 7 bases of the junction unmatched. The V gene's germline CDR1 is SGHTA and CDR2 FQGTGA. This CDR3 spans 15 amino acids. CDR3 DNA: TGTGCCAGCAGCTTCCCGGGACAGGGTAGTAATGAGCAGTTCTTC. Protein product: CASSFPGQGSNEQFF.

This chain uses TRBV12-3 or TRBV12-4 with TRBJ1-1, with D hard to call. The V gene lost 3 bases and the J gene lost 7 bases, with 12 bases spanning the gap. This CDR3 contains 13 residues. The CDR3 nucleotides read TGTGCCAGCAGTTTGCGGCAGACCCTTGAAGCTTTCTTT. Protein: CASSLRQTLEAFF.

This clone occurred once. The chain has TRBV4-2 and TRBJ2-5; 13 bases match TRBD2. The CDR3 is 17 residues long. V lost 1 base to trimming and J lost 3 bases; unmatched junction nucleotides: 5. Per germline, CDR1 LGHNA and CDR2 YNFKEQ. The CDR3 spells CASSQGSGLAGEETQYF. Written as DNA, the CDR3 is TGTGCCAGCAGCCAAGGGTCCGGACTAGCGGGAGAAGAGACCCAGTACTTC.

CDR3 sequence (DNA): TGTGCCAGCAGCTTATTGACAGGCGGGAGGATGAGGGAAAAACTGTTTTTT. Amino acid sequence: CASSLLTGGRMREKLFF. The chain is built from TRBV7-9 and TRBJ1-4; D may be TRBD1 (6 bases). V lost 2 bases and J 8 bases, leaving 21 bases between the germline ends. This CDR3 is built from 17 residues. Germline-derived CDR1 and CDR2 are SEHNR and FQNEAQ (reference sequence). Full variable domain (rest looked up from reference TRBV7-9 and TRBJ1-4): DTGVSQNPRHKITKRGQNVTFRCDPISEHNRLYWYRQTLGQGPEFLTYFQNEAQLEKSRLLSDRFSAERPKGSFSTLEIQRTEQGDSAMYLCASSLLTGGRMREKLFFGSGTQLSVL.

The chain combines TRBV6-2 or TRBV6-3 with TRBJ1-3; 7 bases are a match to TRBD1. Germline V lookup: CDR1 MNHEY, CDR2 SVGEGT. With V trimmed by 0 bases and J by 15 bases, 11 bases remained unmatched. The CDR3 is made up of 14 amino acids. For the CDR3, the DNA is TGTGCCAGCAGTTACTCGGGACAGTCGGTTGTCCGATATTTT. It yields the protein CASSYSGQSVVRYF.

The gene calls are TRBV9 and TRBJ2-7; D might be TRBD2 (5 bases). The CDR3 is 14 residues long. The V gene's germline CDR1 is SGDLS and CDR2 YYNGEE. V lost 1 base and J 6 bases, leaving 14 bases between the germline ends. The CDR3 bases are TGTGCCAGCAGCGTAAGTGGGAGCCCCTCCGAGCAGTACTTC. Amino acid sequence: CASSVSGSPSEQYF.

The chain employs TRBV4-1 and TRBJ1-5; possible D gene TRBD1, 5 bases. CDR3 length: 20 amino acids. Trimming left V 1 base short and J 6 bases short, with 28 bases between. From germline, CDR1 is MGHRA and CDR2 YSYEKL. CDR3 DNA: TGCGCCAGCAGCCAAGTTCGGGGGAGAGGGTCCCCAACAAGAGGTCAGCCCCAGCATTTT. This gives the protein CASSQVRGRGSPTRGQPQHF.

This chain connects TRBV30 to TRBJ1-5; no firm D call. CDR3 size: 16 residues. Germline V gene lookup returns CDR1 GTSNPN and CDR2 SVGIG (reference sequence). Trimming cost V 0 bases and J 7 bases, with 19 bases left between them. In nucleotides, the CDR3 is TGTGCCTGGAGTGTAGGTCAAGGATCGGGTTTGCAGCCCCAGCATTTT. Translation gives CAWSVGQGSGLQPQHF. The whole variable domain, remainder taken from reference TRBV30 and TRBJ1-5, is SQTIHQWPATLVQPVGSPLSLECTVEGTSNPNLYWYRQAAGRGLQLLFYSVGIGQISSEVPQNLSASRPQDRQFILSSKKLLLSDSGFYLCAWSVGQGSGLQPQHFGDGTRLSIL.

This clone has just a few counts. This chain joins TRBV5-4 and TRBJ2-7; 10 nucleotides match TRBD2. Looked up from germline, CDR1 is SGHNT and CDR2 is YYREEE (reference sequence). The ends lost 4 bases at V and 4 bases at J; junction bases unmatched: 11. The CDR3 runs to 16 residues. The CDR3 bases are TGTGCCAGCAGCCACACCCAGAGGACTAGCGGTTACGAGCAGTACTTC. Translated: CASSHTQRTSGYEQYF.

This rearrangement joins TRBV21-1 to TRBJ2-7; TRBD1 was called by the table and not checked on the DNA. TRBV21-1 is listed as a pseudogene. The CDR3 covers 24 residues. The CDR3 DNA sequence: TGTGCCAGCAGCAAAGCTTCCCGGTTGCGGGACAGGGGGCCGCGATGTGGGTTTCCCTACGAGCAGTACTTC. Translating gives CASSKASRLRDRGPRCGFPYEQYF.

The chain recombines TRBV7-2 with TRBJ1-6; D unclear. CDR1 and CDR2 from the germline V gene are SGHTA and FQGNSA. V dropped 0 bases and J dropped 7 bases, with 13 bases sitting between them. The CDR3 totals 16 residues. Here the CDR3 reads CASSLAIQPRNSPLHF. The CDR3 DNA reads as TGTGCCAGCAGCTTAGCAATCCAGCCGAGGAATTCACCCCTCCACTTT.

CDR3 residues: CASSLNRVTDTQYF. The CDR3 nucleotides are TGTGCCAGCAGTTTGAACCGGGTCACAGATACGCAGTATTTT. The chain has TRBV27 and TRBJ2-3; D gene uncertain. CDR1 MNHEY and CDR2 SMNVEV come from the germline V gene (reference sequence). V was pared by 3 bases and J by 2 bases, with 9 bases between. The CDR3 sequence is 14 residues long.

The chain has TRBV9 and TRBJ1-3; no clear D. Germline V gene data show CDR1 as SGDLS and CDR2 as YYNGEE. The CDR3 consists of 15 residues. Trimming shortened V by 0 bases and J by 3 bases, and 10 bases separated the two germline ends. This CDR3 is CASSVASRDGNTIYF. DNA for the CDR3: TGTGCCAGCAGCGTAGCGTCGCGAGATGGAAACACCATATATTTT.

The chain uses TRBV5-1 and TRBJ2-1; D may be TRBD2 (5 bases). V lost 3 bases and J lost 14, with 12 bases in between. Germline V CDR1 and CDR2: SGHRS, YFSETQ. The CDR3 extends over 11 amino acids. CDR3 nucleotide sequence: TGCGCCAGCAGCTCGGGTAGCGAGGAGTTCTTC. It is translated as CASSSGSEEFF.

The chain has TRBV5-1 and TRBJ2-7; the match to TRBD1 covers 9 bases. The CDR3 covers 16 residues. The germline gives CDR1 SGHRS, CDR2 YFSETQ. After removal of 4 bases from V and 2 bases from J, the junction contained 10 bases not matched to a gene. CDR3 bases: TGCGCCAGCAGCACCGGGACAGGGAAGAGGCCCTACGAGCAGTACTTC. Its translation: CASSTGTGKRPYEQYF.

The CDR3 region has the DNA TGTGCCAGCAGCCAAGGGTTTAGGGATAACGGGGGGCGCGACTACGAGCAGTACTTC. It encodes CASSQGFRDNGGRDYEQYF. The J gene is TRBJ2-7, the V gene TRBV3-1 (or the pseudogene TRBV3-2), with D tentatively TRBD2 (7 bases). The CDR3 length is 19 residues. Germline V gene sequence: CDR1 LGHDT, CDR2 YNNKEL (reference sequence). Trimming cost V 1 base and J 3 bases, with 25 bases left between them.

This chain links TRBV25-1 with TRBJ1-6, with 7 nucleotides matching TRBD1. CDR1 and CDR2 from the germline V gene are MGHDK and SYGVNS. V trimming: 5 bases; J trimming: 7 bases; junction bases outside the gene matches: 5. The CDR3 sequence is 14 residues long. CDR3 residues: CASSSPGGNSPLHF. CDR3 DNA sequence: TGTGCCAGCAGTTCCCCAGGGGGGAATTCACCCCTCCACTTT.

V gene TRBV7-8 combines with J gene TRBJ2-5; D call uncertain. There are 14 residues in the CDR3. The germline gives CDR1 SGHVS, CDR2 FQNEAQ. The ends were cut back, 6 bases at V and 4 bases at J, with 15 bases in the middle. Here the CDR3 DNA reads TGTGCCAGCAGACCGGAGAACACGGGAGAGACCCAGTACTTC. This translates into CASRPENTGETQYF.

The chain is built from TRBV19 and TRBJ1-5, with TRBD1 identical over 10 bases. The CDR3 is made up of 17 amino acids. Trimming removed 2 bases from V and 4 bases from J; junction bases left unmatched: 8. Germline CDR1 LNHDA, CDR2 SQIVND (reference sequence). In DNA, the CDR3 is TGTGCCAGTAGTATACGGACAGGGGGGGAATATAATCAGCCCCAGCATTTT. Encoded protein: CASSIRTGGEYNQPQHF.

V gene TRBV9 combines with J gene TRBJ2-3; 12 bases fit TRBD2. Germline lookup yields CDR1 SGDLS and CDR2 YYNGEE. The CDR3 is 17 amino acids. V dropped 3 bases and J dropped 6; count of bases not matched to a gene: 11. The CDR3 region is CASSALGLAGLGDTQYF. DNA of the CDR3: TGTGCCAGCAGCGCACTGGGACTAGCGGGTCTTGGCGATACGCAGTATTTT.